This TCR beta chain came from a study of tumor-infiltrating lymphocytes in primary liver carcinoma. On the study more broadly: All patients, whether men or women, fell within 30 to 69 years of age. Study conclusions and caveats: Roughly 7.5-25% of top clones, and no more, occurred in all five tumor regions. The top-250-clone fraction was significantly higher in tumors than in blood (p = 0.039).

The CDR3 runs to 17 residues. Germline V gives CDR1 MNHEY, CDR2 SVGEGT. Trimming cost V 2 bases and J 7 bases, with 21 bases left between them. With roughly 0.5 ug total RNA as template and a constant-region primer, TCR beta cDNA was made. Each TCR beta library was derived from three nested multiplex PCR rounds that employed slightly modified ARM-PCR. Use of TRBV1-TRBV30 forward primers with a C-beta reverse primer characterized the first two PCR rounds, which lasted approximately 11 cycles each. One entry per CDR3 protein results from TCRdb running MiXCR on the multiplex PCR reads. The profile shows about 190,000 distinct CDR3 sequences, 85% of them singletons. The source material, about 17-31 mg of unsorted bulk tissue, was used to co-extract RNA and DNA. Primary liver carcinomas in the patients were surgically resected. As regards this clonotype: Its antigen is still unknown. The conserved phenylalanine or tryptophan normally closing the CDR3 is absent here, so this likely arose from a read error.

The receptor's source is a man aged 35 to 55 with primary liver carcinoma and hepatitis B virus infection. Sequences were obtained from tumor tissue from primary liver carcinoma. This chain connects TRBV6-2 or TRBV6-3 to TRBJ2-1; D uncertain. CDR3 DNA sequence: TGTGCCAGCAGTTACAGGTCCACTCTAACCGGAGAAAATGAGCAGTTCATC. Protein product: CASSYRSTLTGENEQFI.